This TCR beta chain was observed in a study of blood T cell repertoires in COVID-19. Study-level background: T cells, B-cell-depleted T cells, or PBMCs supplied cDNA or gDNA.

Assay: immunoSEQ multiplex PCR; the TCRdb copy retains only in-frame clones and omits some. Of fewer than 200,000 clones detected, 79% appear once; the ten largest clones hold around 19%. The V end lost 6 bases, the J end lost 9 bases, and 12 bases lay between the germline ends. This CDR3 has 12 residues. The V gene's germline CDR1 is LNHDA and CDR2 SQIVND (reference sequence). This sequence was found in a woman between 65 and 79 years old in a cohort exposed to, infected with or recovered from COVID-19 (not recorded which). This chain uses TRBV19 with TRBJ1-5; tentatively, D is TRBD1 (5 bases). Sequenced: PBMCs or T cells enriched from blood (not recorded which). The DNA of the CDR3 is TGTGCCAGTAGCAGGGACTTTCTGCCCCAGCATTTT. Translated: CASSRDFLPQHF.